One sample yielded the 25 T cell receptor beta chains listed below, sequenced in a study of cytomegalovirus exposure and HLA in healthy donors. The PCR contained 60 Vbeta and 13 Jbeta primers. Data came from immunoSEQ multiplex PCR; TCRdb stores just in-frame clones and leaves some out. The table includes 240,000 or so clones, roughly four fifths detected once. The sample comprised PBMCs. Source of these receptors: a woman aged 60-75 years in good health and CMV-seropositive.

The chain joins TRBV27 to TRBJ2-7; D is unresolved. Germline values: CDR1 MNHEY, CDR2 SMNVEV (reference sequence). Between the trimmed V and J ends, which lost 8 bases and 6 bases, there was a span of 17 bases. CDR3 length: 13 amino acids. In DNA, the CDR3 is TGTGCCAGCGCCCCCGTGGCATTCCGCGAGCAGTACTTC. It yields the protein CASAPVAFREQYF.

The genes are TRBV28 and TRBJ1-3, with D possibly matching TRBD1 (6 bases). Germline-derived CDR1 and CDR2 are MDHEN and SYDVKM. V lost 3 bases, J lost 2 bases, and 14 bases lay in between. The CDR3 is 16 residues long. CDR3 nucleotides: TGTGCCAGCAGTTTGTCAGGGGAAGGGACTGGAAACACCATATATTTT. This encodes CASSLSGEGTGNTIYF.

CDR3 coding DNA: TGTGCCAGCAGCCCCGGGACAGGGGATTTCGACGAGCAGTACTTC. This translates into CASSPGTGDFDEQYF. The chain recombines TRBV5-4 with TRBJ2-7; 10 bases agree with TRBD1. V lost 4 bases to trimming and J lost 5 bases; unmatched junction nucleotides: 9. The CDR3 extends over 15 amino acids. Germline V CDR1 and CDR2: SGHNT, YYREEE (reference sequence).

The chain recombines TRBV18 with TRBJ2-5; TRBD1 agrees at 7 bases. This CDR3 is built from 14 residues. Trimming at V came to 3 bases and at J to 5 bases, leaving 6 bases not matched to a gene. Germline lookup yields CDR1 KGHSH and CDR2 LQKENI. This CDR3 is CASSPTGFRETQYF. The CDR3 DNA reads TGTGCCAGCTCACCGACAGGGTTTAGGGAGACCCAGTACTTC.

This clone occurred a few times. The genes are TRBV5-6 and TRBJ1-1; D ambiguous. Trimming cost V 0 bases and J 7 bases, with 10 bases left between them. The CDR3 extends over 13 amino acids. CDR1 and CDR2 from the germline V gene are SGHDT and YYEEEE. CDR3 protein: CASSLASGVEAFF. The CDR3 DNA is TGTGCCAGCAGCTTGGCATCGGGAGTTGAAGCTTTCTTT.

This sequence joins TRBV10-3 and TRBJ2-3; no clear D. Germline assignment: CDR1 ENHRY and CDR2 SYGVKD. The V gene lost 8 bases and the J gene lost 6 bases, with 15 bases spanning the gap. CDR3 length: 13 amino acids. DNA of the CDR3: TGTGCCATCCATCAGACCAGCGCGGATACGCAGTATTTT. As protein: CAIHQTSADTQYF.

The chain recombines TRBV7-8 with TRBJ2-3, with D uncertain. Trimming removed 3 bases from V and 2 bases from J, with 3 bases in between. The CDR3 loop spans 12 amino acids. The V gene's germline CDR1 is SGHVS and CDR2 FQNEAQ. The CDR3 is CASSFITDTQYF. The CDR3 region has the DNA TGTGCCAGCAGCTTTATCACAGATACGCAGTATTTT.

The chain links TRBV10-3 to TRBJ2-7, with 8 bases lining up with TRBD2. Trimming removed 8 bases from V and 7 bases from J; junction bases left unmatched: 7. The CDR3 has 12 amino acids. CDR1 and CDR2 from the germline V gene are ENHRY and SYGVKD. CDR3: CAIGLAGGEQYF. The CDR3, as DNA: TGTGCCATCGGGCTAGCGGGCGGAGAGCAGTACTTC.

The chain is built from TRBV28 and TRBJ1-1; D unclear. Per the germline V gene, CDR1 is MDHEN and CDR2 is SYDVKM. The length of the CDR3 is 11 residues. Trimming pared 8 bases from V and 4 bases from J, leaving 8 bases between. The CDR3, as DNA: TGTGCCAGCCAGGAGGTCACTGAAGCTTTCTTT. The encoded protein is CASQEVTEAFF.

This clone was counted a single time. This chain links TRBV7-9 with TRBJ2-1; D gene unclear. The CDR3 totals 15 residues. V was shortened by 5 bases and J by 0 bases, with 11 bases between the two germline ends. Germline lookup yields CDR1 SEHNR and CDR2 FQNEAQ (reference sequence). CDR3 DNA: TGTGCCAGCAGCCTTACTCCGAGCTCCTACAATGAGCAGTTCTTC. It encodes CASSLTPSSYNEQFF.

V and J are TRBV15 and TRBJ2-7; weak D call: TRBD2 (6 bases). The CDR3 runs to 17 residues. Germline V CDR1 and CDR2: LNHNV, YYDKDF (reference sequence). Deletions cut 0 bases from V and 3 bases from J, with 18 bases between. The CDR3 DNA reads as TGTGCCACCAGCAGAGATGCAGGTAGCGGCACCAACTACGAGCAGTACTTC. Amino acid sequence: CATSRDAGSGTNYEQYF.

The V gene is TRBV7-2, the J gene TRBJ2-1; D ambiguous. V lost 5 bases and J lost 0, with 17 bases in between. The CDR3 consists of 17 residues. Germline CDR1 reads SGHTA; CDR2 reads FQGNSA. CDR3 nucleotides: TGTGCCAGCAGCCTCCTCAGCGCCGTGAGCTCCTACAATGAGCAGTTCTTC. Its translation: CASSLLSAVSSYNEQFF.

The gene calls are TRBV19 and TRBJ2-7, with a weak D call TRBD2 (5 bases). The CDR3 runs 11 residues. Germline values: CDR1 LNHDA, CDR2 SQIVND (reference sequence). V was clipped by 6 bases and J by 4 bases, with 7 bases between them. CDR3 in amino acids: CASSPGYEQYF. The CDR3 bases are TGTGCCAGTAGCCCGGGGTACGAGCAGTACTTC.

The CDR3 protein is CASSPYLAFAYNEQFF. The CDR3 DNA is TGTGCCAGCAGCCCTTACCTAGCGTTCGCCTACAATGAGCAGTTCTTC. The chain couples TRBV9 to TRBJ2-1, with a possible D match to TRBD2 (6 bases). V was trimmed by 4 bases and J by 2 bases, leaving 16 bases between them. Germline V lookup: CDR1 SGDLS, CDR2 YYNGEE. This CDR3 is built from 16 residues.

This chain links TRBV2 with TRBJ2-6, with 8 bases fitting TRBD1. The CDR3 contains 19 residues. From germline, CDR1 is SNHLY and CDR2 FYNNEI. The junction had 10 bases not matched to a gene; V was cut back by 3 bases and J by 0 bases. The CDR3 DNA sequence: TGTGCCAGCAGTGAGCTGGGGGCAGGGGGCCACTCTGGGGCCAACGTCCTGACTTTC. This translates into CASSELGAGGHSGANVLTF.

The rearrangement joins TRBV11-2 to TRBJ2-7, with 7 bases aligning to TRBD2. The junction had 6 bases not matched to a gene; V was cut back by 1 base and J by 3 bases. The CDR3 loop spans 15 amino acids. CDR1 is SGHAT, CDR2 FQNNGV, per germline. Here the CDR3 DNA reads TGTGCCAGCAGCTTAGCGGGTCTAGCGGACTACGAGCAGTACTTC. Translated: CASSLAGLADYEQYF.

The chain joins TRBV6-6 to TRBJ1-6; D is ambiguous. Trimming stripped 5 bases from V and 3 bases from J, with 11 bases between. Germline values: CDR1 MNHNY, CDR2 SVGAGI (reference sequence). The CDR3 is made up of 15 amino acids. CDR3 protein: CASSNWAVYNSPLHF. CDR3 coding DNA: TGTGCCAGCAGTAACTGGGCAGTCTATAATTCACCCCTCCACTTT.

This CDR3 reads CASSLTSGVTDTQYF. CDR3 nucleotides: TGTGCCAGCAGTTTAACTAGCGGGGTCACAGATACGCAGTATTTT. The chain carries TRBV28 and TRBJ2-3, with 10 bases lining up with TRBD2. The V gene's germline CDR1 is MDHEN and CDR2 SYDVKM. This CDR3 is 15 amino acids long. V dropped 2 bases and J dropped 2; count of bases not matched to a gene: 1. The whole variable domain, filled in from reference TRBV28 and TRBJ2-3, reads DVKVTQSSRYLVKRTGEKVFLECVQDMDHENMFWYRQDPGLGLRLIYFSYDVKMKEKGDIPEGYSVSREKKERFSLILESASTNQTSMYLCASSLTSGVTDTQYFGPGTRLTVL.

The V gene is TRBV15, the J gene TRBJ2-3; possible D gene TRBD1, 6 bases. Between the trimmed V and J ends, which lost 0 bases and 4 bases, there was a span of 11 bases. Germline assignment: CDR1 LNHNV and CDR2 YYDKDF (reference sequence). CDR3 length: 15 residues. CDR3: CATSRDPGQSDTQYF. CDR3 DNA: TGTGCCACCAGCAGAGACCCCGGACAGTCAGATACGCAGTATTTT.

This clone is a singleton in its sample. The gene calls are TRBV27 and TRBJ1-1; 7 nucleotides match TRBD1. The CDR3 is 14 amino acids. CDR1 MNHEY and CDR2 SMNVEV come from the germline V gene (reference sequence). J gave up 5 bases and V 3 bases, and 6 bases lay outside the gene matches. CDR3 protein: CASSFRQGLTEAFF. The DNA of the CDR3 is TGTGCCAGCAGTTTTCGACAGGGTTTAACTGAAGCTTTCTTT.

The chain has TRBV28 and TRBJ1-5; TRBD1 matches at 7 bases. From germline, CDR1 is MDHEN and CDR2 SYDVKM. After removal of 6 bases from V and 4 bases from J, the junction contained 9 bases not matched to a gene. There are 15 residues in the CDR3. The CDR3 region has the DNA TGTGCCAGCAGGCCTACAGGGGAAAGAAATCAGCCCCAGCATTTT. It translates to CASRPTGERNQPQHF.

This chain uses TRBV5-1 with TRBJ2-1; TRBD1 aligns across 7 bases. The CDR3 sequence is 16 residues long. Germline V gene data show CDR1 as SGHRS and CDR2 as YFSETQ. J lost 7 bases, V lost 4 bases, and 14 bases had no gene match. Here the CDR3 DNA reads TGCGCCAGCAGCCTAAGGACAGGCCAGGCCCCTAATGAGCAGTTCTTC. Translated, it gives CASSLRTGQAPNEQFF.

The V and J genes are TRBV7-3 and TRBJ2-3, with D maybe TRBD2 (6 bases). CDR3 length: 14 amino acids. V was shortened by 5 bases and J by 1 base, with 10 bases between the two germline ends. The germline V gene encodes CDR1 SGHTA and CDR2 FQGTGA. CDR3 sequence: CASSEEGGTDTQYF. Here the CDR3 DNA reads TGTGCCAGCAGCGAGGAGGGCGGCACAGATACGCAGTATTTT.

J is TRBJ2-5 and V is TRBV30; 11 bases match TRBD2. Gene TRBJ2-7 matches the end of the DNA better, so the J call may be wrong. Germline-derived CDR1 and CDR2 are GTSNPN and SVGIG (reference sequence). This CDR3 is built from 13 residues. CDR3: CAWSGLAGYEQYF. The CDR3 DNA reads TGTGCCTGGAGTGGACTAGCGGGGTACGAGCAGTACTTC.

The genes are TRBV14 and TRBJ1-2; D not resolved. This CDR3 spans 14 amino acids. Germline V gene data show CDR1 as SGHDN and CDR2 as FVKESK. V lost 0 bases, J lost 5 bases, and 10 bases lay in between. CDR3 sequence (DNA): TGTGCCAGCAGCCAAGATATCGGAGCTTATGGCTACACCTTC. Translated: CASSQDIGAYGYTF.